Here is one T cell receptor beta chain with its context. Its antigen is currently unknown. This sample was taken from a study of T cell responses to AZD1222 COVID-19 vaccine. The table came from immunoSEQ multiplex PCR; TCRdb's copy has only in-frame clones and leaves some out. The sample shows about 160,000 clones, roughly 94% of them seen only once. V was clipped by 2 bases and J by 5 bases, with 12 bases between them. The CDR3 is made up of 14 amino acids. Germline V lookup: CDR1 SNHLY, CDR2 FYNNEI. Study-level findings and limits: Vaccine-associated CD4 TCRs ranged over spike, dominating at 160-218 and 743-854. Donors in the cohort were predominantly white British and more often female, and clonal diversity was possibly underestimated.

This clonotype originated in an adult who received the AZD1222 COVID-19 vaccine. The chain uses TRBV2 and TRBJ2-5; either TRBD1 or TRBD2 may supply D (6 bases each). The sample in question was peripheral blood, obtained 28 days after the second AZD1222 dose. The CDR3 reads CASSESGARETQYF. DNA for the CDR3: TGTGCCAGCAGTGAATCGGGGGCGAGGGAGACCCAGTACTTC.